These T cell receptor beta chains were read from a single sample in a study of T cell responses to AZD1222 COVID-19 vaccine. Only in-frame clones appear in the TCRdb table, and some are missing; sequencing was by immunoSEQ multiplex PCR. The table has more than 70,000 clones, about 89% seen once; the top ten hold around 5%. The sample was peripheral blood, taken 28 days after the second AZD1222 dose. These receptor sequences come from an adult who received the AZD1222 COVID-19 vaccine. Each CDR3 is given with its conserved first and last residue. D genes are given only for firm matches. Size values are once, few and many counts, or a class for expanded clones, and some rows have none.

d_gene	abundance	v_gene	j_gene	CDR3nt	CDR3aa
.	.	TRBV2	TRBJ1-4	TGTGCCAGCAGAGAGACATCAACACGGGAAAAACTGTTTTTT	CASRETSTREKLFF
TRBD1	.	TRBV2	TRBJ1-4	TGTGCCAGCAGTTGGACAGGGAAGGGGGAAAAACTGTTTTTT	CASSWTGKGEKLFF
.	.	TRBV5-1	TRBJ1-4	TGCGCCAGCAGCTTGGGGCGAGGGGTGGCAGAAAAACTGTTTTTT	CASSLGRGVAEKLFF
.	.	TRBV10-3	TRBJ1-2	TGTGCCATCAGTGGGCAGGCAGGAGGCTATGGCTACACCTTC	CAISGQAGGYGYTF
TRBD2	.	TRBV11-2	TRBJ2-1	TGTGCCAGCAGCTTAGATAGGGCAGCGGGGGTGATCAATGAGCAGTTCTTC	CASSLDRAAGVINEQFF
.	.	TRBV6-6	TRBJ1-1	TGTGCCAGCAGTTACTCGGGGGGCAACACTGAAGCTTTCTTT	CASSYSGGNTEAFF
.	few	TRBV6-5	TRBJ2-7	TGTGCCAGCAGCTCGCAAAATTACGAGCAGTACTTC	CASSSQNYEQYF
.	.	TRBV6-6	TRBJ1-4	TGTGCCAGCAGTCCCGAAGGGTATGAAAAACTGTTTTTT	CASSPEGYEKLFF
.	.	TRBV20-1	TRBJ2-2	TGCAGTGCTAGTCGTGATCGGGTCGGGGAGCTGTTTTTT	CSASRDRVGELFF
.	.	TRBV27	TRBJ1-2	TGTGCCAGCAGTCCCGTTGCAGGGCGGGATGGCTACACCTTC	CASSPVAGRDGYTF
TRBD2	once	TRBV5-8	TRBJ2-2	TGTGCCAGCAGTCGGGAGCTAGCGGCACTTAACACCGGGGAGCTGTTTTTT	CASSRELAALNTGELFF
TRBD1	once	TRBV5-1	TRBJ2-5	TGCGCCAGCAGCGGGGGGACAGGGCGCGAGACCCAGTACTTC	CASSGGTGRETQYF
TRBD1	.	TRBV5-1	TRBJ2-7	TGCGCCAGCAGCACGGGACAGCTTTTGGAGACTTCCTACGAGCAGTACTTC	CASSTGQLLETSYEQYF
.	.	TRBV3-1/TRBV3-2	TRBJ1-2	TGTGCCAGCAGCTTTCGAACCCATCATAGGGGAAATGGCTACACCTTC	CASSFRTHHRGNGYTF
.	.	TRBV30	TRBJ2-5	TGTGCCTGGAGTGTACTCAGCGAAGAGACCCAGTACTTC	CAWSVLSEETQYF
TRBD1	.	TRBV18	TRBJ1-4	TGTGCCAGCTCACCTCCGGGACAGGGGAATGAAAAACTGTTTTTT	CASSPPGQGNEKLFF
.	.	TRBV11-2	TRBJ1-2	TGTGCCAGCAGCTTTACTACAGGGACCTTCTATGGCTACACCTTC	CASSFTTGTFYGYTF
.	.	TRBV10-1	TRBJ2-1	TGCGCCAGCAGTGAGGGGGGCGCTCAGCAGGAGCAGTTCTTC	CASSEGGAQQEQFF
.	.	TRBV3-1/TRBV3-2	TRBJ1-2	TGTGCCAGCAGCCCGGTACAGGGCTCCTACACCTTC	CASSPVQGSYTF